These 10 T cell receptor beta chains were sequenced from one sample in a study of blood T cell repertoires in COVID-19. Produced via immunoSEQ multiplex PCR; TCRdb's table is partial and in-frame only. The sample includes roughly 58,000 clones, more than 55% of them seen just once. Input material: PBMCs or T cells enriched from blood (not recorded which). The source of these receptors is a woman in her sixties who had been exposed to COVID-19.

The V call is TRBV7-9, the J call TRBJ1-1; D remains ambiguous. The CDR3 has 13 residues. Trimming removed 1 base at V and 3 bases at J, with 6 bases between. The germline V gene encodes CDR1 SEHNR and CDR2 FQNEAQ (reference sequence). CDR3 sequence reads: CASSLGGDTEAFF. The CDR3 DNA sequence: TGTGCCAGCAGCTTAGGCGGGGACACTGAAGCTTTCTTT.

The chain is built from TRBV30 and TRBJ2-7, with D possibly matching TRBD1 (6 bases). The germline V gene encodes CDR1 GTSNPN and CDR2 SVGIG (reference sequence). Trimming left V 7 bases short and J 3 bases short, with 16 bases between. The CDR3 sequence is 13 residues long. The CDR3 DNA reads TGTGCCTTGATGTCGGACAGACTCTACGAGCAGTACTTC. Amino acids: CALMSDRLYEQYF.

This clone was observed a few times. Here the CDR3 DNA reads TGTGCCAGCACGAAAGGGGGCGGGTCGGGGACCCAGTACTTC. Translating gives CASTKGGGSGTQYF. V is TRBV6-5 and J is TRBJ2-5, with TRBD1 identical over 7 bases. The V gene end was trimmed by 7 bases and the J gene end by 7 bases; junction bases not matched to a gene: 12. CDR3 length equals 14 residues. CDR1 is MNHEY and CDR2 is SVGAGI in the germline V gene.

This clone was observed a handful of times. The V gene is TRBV5-5, the J gene TRBJ1-1; tentatively, D is TRBD1 (5 bases). Trimming took off 1 base at V and 0 bases at J, with 13 bases between the two ends. CDR3 length: 16 residues. The germline V gene encodes CDR1 SGHKS and CDR2 YYEKEE (reference sequence). The chain's CDR3 is CASSLMSGHMNTEAFF. CDR3 sequence (DNA): TGTGCCAGCAGCTTGATGTCAGGACACATGAACACTGAAGCTTTCTTT.

This chain connects TRBV19 to TRBJ1-1; tentatively, D is TRBD1 (5 bases). This CDR3 is 14 amino acids long. V shed 7 bases and J shed 4 bases, with 16 bases lying between them. CDR1 is LNHDA and CDR2 is SQIVND in the germline V gene (reference sequence). CDR3 bases: TGTGCCAGTATAAGTAGAAGGGGCTCCACTGAAGCTTTCTTT. Its translation is CASISRRGSTEAFF.

This clone is a singleton in its sample. This chain connects TRBV27 to TRBJ2-3; TRBD2 is a possible D gene (5 bases). Per the germline V gene, CDR1 is MNHEY and CDR2 is SMNVEV (reference sequence). V was trimmed by 5 bases and J by 10 bases, leaving 13 bases between them. The CDR3 consists of 12 residues. The CDR3 coding sequence is TGTGCCAGCAGTCCTCCTAGCTTGGCGCAGTATTTT. It yields the protein CASSPPSLAQYF.

This clone was detected only once. The V gene is TRBV19, the J gene TRBJ1-5; 8 nucleotides match TRBD1. This CDR3 region has 17 residues. From germline, CDR1 is LNHDA and CDR2 SQIVND (reference sequence). The trim removed 3 bases at V and 0 bases at J, leaving 7 bases unmatched. The CDR3 DNA reads as TGTGCCAGTAGTATCTTGGGACAGGTTTATAGCAATCAGCCCCAGCATTTT. Translating gives CASSILGQVYSNQPQHF.

The gene calls are TRBV30 and TRBJ2-6; a weak D match, TRBD2 (6 bases). The germline V gene encodes CDR1 GTSNPN and CDR2 SVGIG (reference sequence). The CDR3 covers 13 residues. The V end lost 8 bases, the J end lost 4 bases, and 12 bases lay between the germline ends. The CDR3 reads CARLAEGANVLTF. The DNA of the CDR3 is TGTGCCCGGTTAGCGGAAGGGGCCAACGTCCTGACTTTC.

The chain combines TRBV5-4 with TRBJ1-2, with TRBD1 matching 7 bases. The V segment lost 0 bases and the J segment 6 bases; nucleotides outside the gene matches: 2. The CDR3 covers 13 residues. Germline CDR1 is SGHNT and CDR2 is YYREEE (reference sequence). CDR3 in DNA: TGTGCCAGCAGCTTGGTCAGGGGGAATGGCTACACCTTC. It translates to CASSLVRGNGYTF.

For the CDR3, the DNA is TGTGCCAGCAGATCCACAGGGTCTCGTAGCTACACCTTC. Protein product: CASRSTGSRSYTF. This chain connects TRBV6-5 to TRBJ1-2; D may be TRBD1 (6 bases). This CDR3 is built from 13 residues. Trimming took 6 bases from V and 9 from J, leaving 17 bases between them. Germline lookup yields CDR1 MNHEY and CDR2 SVGAGI.